Given below is one T cell receptor (beta chain) in context. Its target is not known. Trimming removed 1 base from V and 2 bases from J, with 13 bases in between. Per the germline V gene, CDR1 is SGHKS and CDR2 is YYEKEE (reference sequence). There are 17 residues in the CDR3. These data come from a study of T cells in Graves' hyperthyroidism and ophthalmopathy. Overall study results and limits: Among clonotypes expanded in thyroid above 0.001, most were also found in blood.

What was amplified from RNA transcripts were TCR beta CDR3 regions. When the TCR CDR3 underwent first-round RT-PCR, the HTBI primer set was used. TCRdb used MiXCR to reprocess the multiplex PCR reads, holding one entry per CDR3 protein. Seen here are around 200,000 distinct CDR3 sequences, about 17% observed once, and the top ten hold 44%. Sample: blood. The source of this sequence is a man between 40 and 49 years old with Graves' hyperthyroidism. The chain carries TRBV5-5 and TRBJ2-6; D may be TRBD2 (5 bases). CDR3 sequence: CASSLLMGGPGANVLTF. CDR3 nucleotide sequence: TGTGCCAGCAGCTTGTTAATGGGCGGGCCTGGGGCCAACGTCCTGACTTTC.